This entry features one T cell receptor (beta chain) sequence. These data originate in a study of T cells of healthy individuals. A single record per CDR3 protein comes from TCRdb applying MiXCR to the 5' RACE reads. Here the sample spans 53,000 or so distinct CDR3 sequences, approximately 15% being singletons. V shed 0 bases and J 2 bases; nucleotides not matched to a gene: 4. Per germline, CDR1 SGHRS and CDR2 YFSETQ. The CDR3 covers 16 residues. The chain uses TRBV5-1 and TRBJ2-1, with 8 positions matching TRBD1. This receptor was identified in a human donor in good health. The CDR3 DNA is TGCGCCAGCAGCTTGGGGACAGGGCCGACCTACAATGAGCAGTTCTTC. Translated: CASSLGTGPTYNEQFF.